The sequence of this T cell receptor (beta chain) was determined in a study of regulatory T cells in long-lasting Graves disease. Overall study context: Antithyroid drug intake by newly diagnosed Graves' patients had lasted under 3 months.

CDR1 and CDR2 from the germline V gene are SGHNT and YYREEE (reference sequence). CDR3 length equals 14 residues. J lost 3 bases, V lost 2 bases, and 2 bases had no gene match. Noted time point: newly diagnosed GD, antithyroid drugs for less than 3 months. Isolated PBMC RNA provided the starting material for the TCR library. To make TCR beta libraries, researchers used iRepertoire HTBI primers and Arm-PCR of CDR3 regions. TCRdb called the multiplex PCR reads again in MiXCR, with one record for every CDR3 protein. The sample contains 450,000 to 500,000 distinct CDR3 sequences, 15% to 20% of which appear only once. These data were also filed under a second study, of T cells in Graves' hyperthyroidism and ophthalmopathy.

This clonotype was sampled from a middle-aged man with Graves disease. Here the sequenced sample was peripheral blood mononuclear cells (PBMCs), taken at new diagnosis, from a patient treated with antithyroid drugs. The gene calls are TRBV5-4 and TRBJ2-4; TRBD2 matches 7 bases. The CDR3: CASSLAGIKNIQYF. The CDR3 nucleotides read TGTGCCAGCAGCTTAGCGGGGATCAAAAACATTCAGTACTTC.